These 26 T cell receptor beta chains originate from one sample sequenced in a study of control samples from healthy donors and cancer patients. Produced via immunoSEQ multiplex PCR; TCRdb's table is partial and in-frame only. The sample consists of approximately 84,000 clones, roughly 78% of them appearing once. Material for sequencing was blood. Every receptor here comes from a woman in her sixties or seventies in good health.

J is TRBJ1-3 and V is TRBV10-3, with D tentatively TRBD1 (5 bases). V dropped 11 bases and J dropped 0 bases, with 8 bases sitting between them. This CDR3 has 12 amino acids. Looked up from germline, CDR1 is ENHRY and CDR2 is SYGVKD. CDR3 region: CAPGASGNTIYF. CDR3 nucleotides: TGTGCCCCCGGGGCCTCTGGAAACACCATATATTTT.

This chain connects TRBV24-1 to TRBJ2-3; no firm D call. Germline values: CDR1 KGHDR, CDR2 SFDVKD. Trimming removed 4 bases at V and 0 bases at J, with 4 bases between. The CDR3 sequence is 13 residues long. The CDR3, as DNA: TGTGCCACCAGTGACCTAAGCACAGATACGCAGTATTTT. Its translation is CATSDLSTDTQYF.

This clone has more than one count but fewer than ten. CDR3 residues: CASSQDPTGELFF. In nucleotides, the CDR3 is TGCGCCAGCAGCCAAGATCCCACCGGGGAGCTGTTTTTT. J is TRBJ2-2 and V is TRBV4-1, with unresolved D. V was pared by 0 bases and J by 4 bases, with 3 bases between. The germline V gene has CDR1 MGHRA and CDR2 YSYEKL. This CDR3 has 13 amino acids.

This rearrangement joins TRBV5-1 to TRBJ2-1; D assignment may be TRBD1 or TRBD2 (5 bases each). The CDR3 runs to 13 residues. The germline V and J ends were trimmed by 4 bases and 8 bases, with 13 bases remaining between them. Germline loops: CDR1 SGHRS, CDR2 YFSETQ. CDR3 amino acids: CASSRDQGDEQFF. CDR3 coding DNA: TGCGCCAGCAGCAGGGACCAAGGGGATGAGCAGTTCTTC.

This rearrangement joins TRBV19 to TRBJ1-6, with 10 bases fitting TRBD1. Losses at the gene ends were 3 bases for V and 8 bases for J; bases not matched to a gene: 7. Germline CDR1 is LNHDA and CDR2 is SQIVND (reference sequence). The CDR3 has 16 amino acids. CDR3 nucleotide sequence: TGTGCCAGTAGTATCTCGCGAGGACAGGGGGATTCACCCCTCCACTTT. This translates into CASSISRGQGDSPLHF.

The rearrangement uses TRBV5-6 and TRBJ2-6, with 9 bases matching TRBD1. CDR1 and CDR2 (germline): SGHDT, YYEEEE. The CDR3 is 18 residues long. V gave up 4 bases and J gave up 0 bases; unmatched junction bases: 8. CDR3 bases: TGTGCCAGCAGCGAACTCGGGACAGGGACCTCTGGGGCCAACGTCCTGACTTTC. The encoded protein is CASSELGTGTSGANVLTF.

The V and J genes are TRBV3-1 (or the pseudogene TRBV3-2) and TRBJ2-4, with unresolved D. V was trimmed by 4 bases and J by 0 bases, leaving 13 bases between them. From germline, CDR1 is LGHDT and CDR2 YNNKEL (reference sequence). The CDR3 loop spans 16 amino acids. The DNA for the CDR3 is TGTGCCAGCAGCCCAAGTACGGTACTAGCCAAAAACATTCAGTACTTC. Its translation: CASSPSTVLAKNIQYF.

The chain uses TRBV12-1 and TRBJ1-1; the table gives TRBD1 as D, unverified against the DNA. TRBV12-1 is termed a pseudogene. The CDR3 has 19 amino acids. In DNA form, the CDR3 reads TGTGCCGGACCTAAGGGACAGGGGGCTCACTGGTCCATGAACACTGAAGCTTTCTTT. Residues: CAGPKGQGAHWSMNTEAFF.

The chain recombines TRBV19 with TRBJ1-2; D may be TRBD1 (5 bases). The CDR3 extends over 14 amino acids. Germline loops: CDR1 LNHDA, CDR2 SQIVND (reference sequence). The ends were cut back, 3 bases at V and 4 bases at J, with 12 bases in the middle. The CDR3 region has the DNA TGTGCCAGTAGTATCGCGCCCCAGGGCTATGGCTACACCTTC. Protein sequence: CASSIAPQGYGYTF.

This clone was observed a handful of times. This rearrangement joins TRBV5-7 to TRBJ1-4; D uncertain. TRBV5-7 is recorded as an ORF, its role being uncertain. V was pared by 0 bases and J by 3 bases, with 15 bases between. The CDR3 totals 17 residues. The CDR3 DNA reads TGTGCCAGCAGCTTGGAAGAGGGTGGAGACTCTAATGAAAAACTGTTTTTT. This encodes CASSLEEGGDSNEKLFF.

The genes are TRBV29-1 and TRBJ1-1, with D unresolved. V was trimmed by 8 bases and J by 0 bases, leaving 13 bases between them. In germline, CDR1 is SQVTM, CDR2 ANQGSEA. This CDR3 is built from 13 residues. The CDR3 DNA reads TGCAGCAGACTGGAAGGGATGAACACTGAAGCTTTCTTT. Translation: CSRLEGMNTEAFF.

The chain is built from TRBV28 and TRBJ2-7; D is unclear. Trimming cost V 7 bases and J 0 bases, with 13 bases left between them. The CDR3 is made up of 14 amino acids. Germline CDR1 MDHEN, CDR2 SYDVKM. The CDR3 DNA sequence: TGTGCCAGCATCCCAGGAACGAGCTCCTACGAGCAGTACTTC. Its translation is CASIPGTSSYEQYF. Filled out from reference TRBV28 and TRBJ2-7, the complete variable domain reads DVKVTQSSRYLVKRTGEKVFLECVQDMDHENMFWYRQDPGLGLRLIYFSYDVKMKEKGDIPEGYSVSREKKERFSLILESASTNQTSMYLCASIPGTSSYEQYFGPGTRLTVT.

The V gene is TRBV12-3 or TRBV12-4, the J gene TRBJ1-2, with a tentative D call TRBD1 (6 bases). V lost 5 bases to trimming and J lost 4 bases, with 11 bases between them. The CDR3 spans 13 residues. The CDR3, as DNA: TGTGCCAGCAGTCTAGGACAGCTCTATGGCTACACCTTC. Its translation is CASSLGQLYGYTF.

The gene calls are TRBV12-5 and TRBJ2-2; D is undetermined. V was clipped by 7 bases and J by 6 bases, with 12 bases between them. The length of the CDR3 is 13 residues. Germline V gene data show CDR1 as LGHNT and CDR2 as FRNRAP. CDR3 amino acids: CASALSGSGELFF. CDR3 nucleotides: TGTGCTAGTGCCCTATCAGGTTCCGGGGAGCTGTTTTTT.

This rearrangement joins TRBV18 to TRBJ2-1; D is perhaps TRBD2 (5 bases). Trimming shortened V by 4 bases and J by 9 bases, and 16 bases separated the two germline ends. Germline V gene sequence: CDR1 KGHSH, CDR2 LQKENI. The CDR3 has 14 residues. This chain's CDR3 is CASSLPFLGSEQFF. CDR3 nucleotide sequence: TGTGCCAGCTCACTTCCGTTCTTAGGGAGTGAGCAGTTCTTC.

This clone was counted a few times. The rearrangement joins TRBV11-3 to TRBJ1-1; D call uncertain. The germline gives CDR1 SGHNT, CDR2 YENEEA. The V gene lost 1 base and the J gene lost 2 bases, with 5 bases spanning the gap. This CDR3 region has 13 residues. In DNA form, the CDR3 reads TGTGCCAGCAGCTTAGGGTTAAACACTGAAGCTTTCTTT. Its protein is CASSLGLNTEAFF. The whole variable domain, remainder taken from reference TRBV11-3 and TRBJ1-1, is EAGVVQSPRYKIIEKKQPVAFWCNPISGHNTLYWYLQNLGQGPELLIRYENEEAVDDSQLPKDRFSAERLKGVDSTLKIQPAELGDSAVYLCASSLGLNTEAFFGQGTRLTVV.

This clone came up a few times. The chain has TRBV19 and TRBJ1-2; 9 positions match TRBD1. CDR3 length: 14 amino acids. Germline CDR1 is LNHDA and CDR2 is SQIVND (reference sequence). The V gene end was trimmed by 5 bases and the J gene end by 7 bases; junction bases not matched to a gene: 8. In DNA, the CDR3 is TGTGCCAGTAGTGGACTGGGACAGGGAGGTGGCTACACCTTC. This codes for CASSGLGQGGGYTF.

The V gene is TRBV7-2, the J gene TRBJ1-5; unclear D gene. The CDR3 is made up of 14 amino acids. V lost 2 bases and J lost 5, with 10 bases in between. Germline V lookup: CDR1 SGHTA, CDR2 FQGNSA. CDR3 DNA: TGTGCCAGCAGCTTAATACGAGGCTATCAGCCCCAGCATTTT. It specifies CASSLIRGYQPQHF.

The V and J genes are TRBV6-5 and TRBJ2-7; no reliable D call. The V gene lost 6 bases and the J gene lost 3 bases, with 9 bases spanning the gap. The CDR3 covers 12 residues. Germline assignment: CDR1 MNHEY and CDR2 SVGAGI. The CDR3 region has the DNA TGTGCCAGCAGCCGCCCACACTACGAGCAGTACTTC. It codes for CASSRPHYEQYF.

In DNA, the CDR3 is TGTGCCAGCAGCTTGGGGAGCTCTGGGGCCAACGTCCTGACTTTC. Protein product: CASSLGSSGANVLTF. V gene TRBV5-6 combines with J gene TRBJ2-6; D is unclear. Germline V CDR1 and CDR2: SGHDT, YYEEEE. The CDR3 covers 15 residues. The ends were cut back, 0 bases at V and 0 bases at J, with 4 bases in the middle.

For this clone: The junction does not match germline at one end; this may be a read error. This chain connects TRBV2 to TRBJ2-2; TRBD2 aligns across 13 bases. The germline CDR1 and CDR2 sequences are SNHLY and FYNNEI. The CDR3 contains 18 residues. In DNA form, the CDR3 reads TGTGCCCGCAGCGGACTAGCGGGGGTTGATGTAAACACCGGGGAGCTGTTTTTT. It encodes CARSGLAGVDVNTGELFF. Full variable domain (rest looked up from reference TRBV2 and TRBJ2-2): EPEVTQTPSHQVTQMGQEVILRCVPISNHLYFYWYRQILGQKVEFLVSFYNNEISEKSEIFDDQFSVERPDGSNFTLKIRSTKLEDSAMYFCARSGLAGVDVNTGELFFGEGSRLTVL.

The gene calls are TRBV10-3 and TRBJ1-2; D ambiguous. Trimming pared 0 bases from V and 9 bases from J, leaving 14 bases between. The CDR3 extends over 14 amino acids. Germline CDR1 is ENHRY and CDR2 is SYGVKD. This CDR3 is CAISESRDTRSYTF. The DNA of the CDR3 is TGTGCCATCAGTGAGTCAAGAGACACGCGCAGCTACACCTTC.

V usage is TRBV7-9 and J usage is TRBJ1-1; 7 nucleotides agree with TRBD1. Trimming at V came to 4 bases and at J to 2 bases, leaving 7 bases not matched to a gene. This CDR3 has 15 amino acids. The V gene's germline CDR1 is SEHNR and CDR2 FQNEAQ (reference sequence). CDR3 nucleotide sequence: TGTGCCAGCAGCTCCCCCGGGACAGCAAACACTGAAGCTTTCTTT. It encodes CASSSPGTANTEAFF.

The rearrangement links TRBV7-8 to TRBJ2-4, with 11 bases identical to TRBD1. V lost 5 bases and J lost 1; bases outside the gene matches: 16. This CDR3 comprises 20 residues. Germline values: CDR1 SGHVS, CDR2 FQNEAQ. The CDR3 DNA follows: TGTGCCAGCAGCCCCACCAGAGTCCCGGGACAGGGGGGCGCCAAAAACATTCAGTACTTC. It is translated as CASSPTRVPGQGGAKNIQYF. The entire variable domain, with the rest obtained from reference TRBV7-8 and TRBJ2-4, is as follows: GAGVSQSPRYKVAKRGQDVALRCDPISGHVSLFWYQQALGQGPEFLTYFQNEAQLDKSGLPSDRFFAERPEGSVSTLKIQRTQQEDSAVYLCASSPTRVPGQGGAKNIQYFGAGTRLSVL.

V usage is TRBV21-1 and J usage is TRBJ2-5. TRBV21-1 is listed as a pseudogene. This CDR3 contains 11 residues. This chain's CDR3 is CASNPPLAQYF. Here the CDR3 DNA reads TGTGCCAGCAACCCTCCCCTGGCCCAGTACTTC.

This rearrangement joins TRBV10-3 to TRBJ2-7, with TRBD2 identical over 8 bases. The germline V gene has CDR1 ENHRY and CDR2 SYGVKD. The V gene end was trimmed by 8 bases and the J gene end by 4 bases; junction bases not matched to a gene: 4. The CDR3 totals 12 residues. The CDR3 is CAIAAGEYEQYF. CDR3 DNA sequence: TGTGCCATCGCAGCGGGAGAATACGAGCAGTACTTC.